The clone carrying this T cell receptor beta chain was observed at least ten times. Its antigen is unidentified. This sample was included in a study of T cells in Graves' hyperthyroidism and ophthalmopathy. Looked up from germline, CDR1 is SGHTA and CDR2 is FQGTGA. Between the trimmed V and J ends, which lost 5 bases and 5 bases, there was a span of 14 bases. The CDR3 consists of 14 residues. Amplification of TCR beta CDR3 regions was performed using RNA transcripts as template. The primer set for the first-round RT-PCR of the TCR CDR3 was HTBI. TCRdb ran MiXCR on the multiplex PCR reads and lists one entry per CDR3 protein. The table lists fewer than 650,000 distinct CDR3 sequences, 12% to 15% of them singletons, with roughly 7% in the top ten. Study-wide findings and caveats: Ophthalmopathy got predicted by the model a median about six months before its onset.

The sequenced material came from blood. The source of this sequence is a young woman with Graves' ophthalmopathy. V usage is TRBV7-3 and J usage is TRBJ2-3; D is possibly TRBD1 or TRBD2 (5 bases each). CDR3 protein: CASSGEAGRDTQYF. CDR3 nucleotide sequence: TGTGCCAGCAGCGGCGAGGCAGGGAGAGATACGCAGTATTTT.